This is a list of T cell receptor beta chains from one sample in a study of CD8 T cells in ankylosing spondylitis. TCRdb processed the 5' RACE reads anew with MiXCR; each CDR3 protein has one entry. This sample has approximately 240,000 distinct CDR3 sequences; more than 9% occur once, and the top ten carry 2.6%. Sequenced: blood, either unsorted or a sorted T cell fraction (not recorded which). All receptors derive from a male donor with ankylosing spondylitis or in good health (not recorded which). Each CDR3 is given with its conserved first and last residue. The D gene is left open where the match is weak. Size is stated for part of the rows, as once, few or many counts, or as a class when the clone is expanded.

cdr3_nt | cdr3_aa | j_call | d_call | clone_size | v_call
TGCGCCAGCAGCGAACAGGGGCCGAAAGCTTTCTTT | CASSEQGPKAFF | TRBJ1-1 | TRBD1 | - | TRBV10-2
TGTGCCAGCCAACCAACCCCGAATCCCCAAGAGACCCAGTACTTC | CASQPTPNPQETQYF | TRBJ2-5 | - | few | TRBV18
TGTGCCAGCTCTCCACCCGGACTTATGAACACTGAAGCTTTCTTT | CASSPPGLMNTEAFF | TRBJ1-1 | - | - | TRBV18
TGCAGTGCTGATCGTAGGACAGAGAGCTCCTACGAGCAGTACTTC | CSADRRTESSYEQYF | TRBJ2-7 | - | few | TRBV20-1
TGTGCCAGCAGTTTGTCCGACAGATACAATGAGCAGTTCTTC | CASSLSDRYNEQFF | TRBJ2-1 | - | - | TRBV12-3/TRBV12-4
TGCGCCAGCAGTGAGTCGCCTAGCGGGAGAGGTAATGAGCAGTTCTTC | CASSESPSGRGNEQFF | TRBJ2-1 | TRBD2 | many | TRBV10-1
TGCGCCAGCAGCCAAGATGGGCAGGGGAGCTACACCTTC | CASSQDGQGSYTF | TRBJ1-2 | - | many | TRBV4-1
TGTGCCACCAGTGAGGTGGAGGTCTATGGCTACACCTTC | CATSEVEVYGYTF | TRBJ1-2 | - | many | TRBV15
TGCGCCAGCAGCCGGGGTAGCGGGAGCCACGAGCAGTACTTC | CASSRGSGSHEQYF | TRBJ2-7 | TRBD2 | many | TRBV4-1
TGCACCACCCAGGGACCGAGTAATGAAAAACTGTTTTTT | CTTQGPSNEKLFF | TRBJ1-4 | - | many | TRBV20-1
TGTGCCAGCAGTACCAGGGAGGAATCGGGCTCACCCCTCCACTTT | CASSTREESGSPLHF | TRBJ1-6 | - | - | TRBV7-2
TGTGCCAGCAGGTCCGGGGGGCCAACAGATACGCAGTATTTT | CASRSGGPTDTQYF | TRBJ2-3 | - | many | TRBV11-2
TGTGCCAGCAGCGCCCAACCCCCCAGGTCTAATGAAAAACTGTTTTTT | CASSAQPPRSNEKLFF | TRBJ1-4 | - | many | TRBV7-2
TGCAGTGCCCGGACGGCCAGCCGCTATGGCTACACCTTC | CSARTASRYGYTF | TRBJ1-2 | - | few | TRBV20-1
TGCGCCAGCAGCTTGACGGGAGCGCAGTATGGGAATGAGCAGTTCTTC | CASSLTGAQYGNEQFF | TRBJ2-1 | - | - | TRBV5-1
TGCAGTGCTAGAAGTAGCGGGATAAAGGGGAACGAGCAGTACTTC | CSARSSGIKGNEQYF | TRBJ2-7 | TRBD2 | many | TRBV20-1
TGTGCCTGCAGCCAAAAGAGCTGGGACAAGCTTTCCTACAATGAGCAGTTCTTC | CACSQKSWDKLSYNEQFF | TRBJ2-1 | - | many | TRBV3-1
TGTGCCAGCAGTTACTCGGGGGGTTTTCGCGGCTACACCTTC | CASSYSGGFRGYTF | TRBJ1-2 | - | many | TRBV6-5
TGCAGTGCCTCAAGAGGGAATACGGTCGGAAACACCATATATTTT | CSASRGNTVGNTIYF | TRBJ1-3 | - | many | TRBV20-1
TGTGCAAGTCGCTTTGCGGGGACCGAAAGGGGGGGAAACACCATATATTTT | CASRFAGTERGGNTIYF | TRBJ1-3 | - | few | TRBV12-2
TGTGCCAGCAGCGAACCACAGGGGTCCGGGGAGCTGTTTTTT | CASSEPQGSGELFF | TRBJ2-2 | TRBD1 | many | TRBV7-7
TGTGCCAGCTCGCCCTCAGGGACCCACGAGCAGTACTTC | CASSPSGTHEQYF | TRBJ2-7 | - | - | TRBV18
TGTGCCAGCAGGGGGAAAGGGGGCACTGAAGCTTTCTTT | CASRGKGGTEAFF | TRBJ1-1 | - | many | TRBV6-1
TGTGCCAGTGCTAGCGGGGCTCCCTACGAGCAGTACTTC | CASASGAPYEQYF | TRBJ2-7 | TRBD2 | many | TRBV27
TGTGCCAGCAGCTTAAGAGGATCGTTGGGAAACTACAATGAGCAGTTCTTC | CASSLRGSLGNYNEQFF | TRBJ2-1 | - | few | TRBV7-9
TGTGCCAGTGGAGGTGGTGGGGATACGCAGTATTTT | CASGGGGDTQYF | TRBJ2-3 | - | many | TRBV9
TGTGCCAGCAGTTACTCGGTTACGAACACTGAAGCTTTCTTT | CASSYSVTNTEAFF | TRBJ1-1 | - | many | TRBV6-5
TGTGCCTGGAGTGTAGGTACCCGGGGGAACACTGAAGCTTTCTTT | CAWSVGTRGNTEAFF | TRBJ1-1 | - | - | TRBV30
TGCGCCAGCAGCTTCGAGGGGGTCGAGCAGTTCTTC | CASSFEGVEQFF | TRBJ2-1 | - | many | TRBV5-1
TGTGCCAGCAGTCGAATTCAGCCACCTTCTGAAGCTTTCTTT | CASSRIQPPSEAFF | TRBJ1-1 | - | many | TRBV12-3/TRBV12-4
TGCAGCGTCTGGAACAGGGTGGGCTCTGGGGCCAACGTCCTGACTTTC | CSVWNRVGSGANVLTF | TRBJ2-6 | - | - | TRBV29-1
TGTGCCAGCAGTTTAGCCACAGGGGCTGGAAACACCATATATTTT | CASSLATGAGNTIYF | TRBJ1-3 | TRBD1 | - | TRBV12-3/TRBV12-4
TGCGCCAGCAGCTTGGAGACAGGGTCGGCGGATACGCAGTATTTT | CASSLETGSADTQYF | TRBJ2-3 | TRBD1 | many | TRBV5-1
TGTGCCTGGAGCGACATTTATAGCAATCAGCCCCAGCATTTT | CAWSDIYSNQPQHF | TRBJ1-5 | - | few | TRBV30
TGTGCCAGCAGCCCTTTCAGGACCCCCTACAATGAGCAGTTCTTC | CASSPFRTPYNEQFF | TRBJ2-1 | - | - | TRBV21-1
TGCAGTGGGGTGGGAAGGGAGTATGGCTACGAGCAGTACTTC | CSGVGREYGYEQYF | TRBJ2-7 | - | few | TRBV20-1
TGCAGTGCTGGACAGGGACCCCGGGGGACTGAAGCTTTCTTT | CSAGQGPRGTEAFF | TRBJ1-1 | TRBD1 | few | TRBV20-1
TGTGCCAGCAGTATCTCGACAGGGGACCCTCGAGATGAGCAGTTCTTC | CASSISTGDPRDEQFF | TRBJ2-1 | TRBD1 | many | TRBV28
TGTGCCAGCAGTTTAGGTCGGGGGCCTTCCTACGAGCAGTACTTC | CASSLGRGPSYEQYF | TRBJ2-7 | - | many | TRBV27
TGTGCCAGTAGTATAAAAGGGGGTAACAATCAGCCCCAGCATTTT | CASSIKGGNNQPQHF | TRBJ1-5 | - | many | TRBV19
TGCGCCAGCAGAAACGGAGGGACTAGCGTTTCCTACAATGAGCAGTTCTTC | CASRNGGTSVSYNEQFF | TRBJ2-1 | TRBD2 | many | TRBV5-1
TGCAGTGCTAGATCTAGCGGGATTCAAGAGACCCAGTACTTC | CSARSSGIQETQYF | TRBJ2-5 | TRBD2 | many | TRBV20-1
TGTGCCAGCAGCCGCGGAGGGGATCCTGAAGCTTTCTTT | CASSRGGDPEAFF | TRBJ1-1 | - | many | TRBV11-2
TGTGCCTGGAGTGGCCGACCGGCGAAGGTTAGGGACACTGAAGCTTTCTTT | CAWSGRPAKVRDTEAFF | TRBJ1-1 | - | - | TRBV30
TGCAGCGTTGACGGTGGGTCTAAGGCCTACAATGAGCAGTTCTTC | CSVDGGSKAYNEQFF | TRBJ2-1 | - | many | TRBV29-1
TGTGCCAGCAGCTTGAGGTCCACCTACGAGCAGTACTTC | CASSLRSTYEQYF | TRBJ2-7 | - | - | TRBV5-6
TGTGCCAGCAGGCAGGGCTACGAGCAGTACTTC | CASRQGYEQYF | TRBJ2-7 | - | - | TRBV12-3/TRBV12-4
TGCGCCAGCAGCTCGCCTGGGGGGAGGAATGGCTACACCTTC | CASSSPGGRNGYTF | TRBJ1-2 | - | - | TRBV5-1
TGCAGTGCTCAAAAGGGGACAGGGGACACTGAAGCTTTCTTT | CSAQKGTGDTEAFF | TRBJ1-1 | TRBD1 | many | TRBV20-1
TGCAGTGCGCGACCGGGACAGCCGCAGTATTTT | CSARPGQPQYF | TRBJ2-3 | TRBD1 | many | TRBV20-1
TGCGCCAGCAGCTCTTCCCCCGGGACTAGCGGGAGCCCCACCGGGGAGCTGTTTTTT | CASSSSPGTSGSPTGELFF | TRBJ2-2 | TRBD2 | - | TRBV5-1